The clone carrying this TCR beta chain was seen a single time. In the same sample, other DNA sequences code for this CDR3. This sample was included in a study of shared clonotypes between healthy human individuals. Investigators spread the genomic DNA of each subset evenly over several immunoSEQ plates. For unsorted PBMC, 250 to 350 ng DNA per replicate equaled some 32,000 T cell genomes. Clones were sequenced by immunoSEQ multiplex PCR, and TCRdb holds only the in-frame ones, with some missing. This sample has 400,000 to 500,000 clones, with 79% found just once. The donors were adults (healthy and HIV-negative) with no recent acute infections or vaccinations. Genomic DNA, for the unsorted samples, came from 80 million to 100 million PBMCs. CDR1 is SGDLS and CDR2 is YYNGEE in the germline V gene. Trimming cost V 2 bases and J 3 bases; bases outside gene matches: 4. This CDR3 has 15 amino acids.

The material sequenced was PBMCs. This clonotype was sampled from a middle-aged woman in good health. Some clones in this sample may be carry-over from other donors' samples. This rearrangement joins TRBV9 to TRBJ2-7, with TRBD2 matching 11 bases. The CDR3 region is CASSVGTSGSYEQYF. The DNA for the CDR3 is TGTGCCAGCAGCGTCGGGACTAGCGGAAGCTACGAGCAGTACTTC.